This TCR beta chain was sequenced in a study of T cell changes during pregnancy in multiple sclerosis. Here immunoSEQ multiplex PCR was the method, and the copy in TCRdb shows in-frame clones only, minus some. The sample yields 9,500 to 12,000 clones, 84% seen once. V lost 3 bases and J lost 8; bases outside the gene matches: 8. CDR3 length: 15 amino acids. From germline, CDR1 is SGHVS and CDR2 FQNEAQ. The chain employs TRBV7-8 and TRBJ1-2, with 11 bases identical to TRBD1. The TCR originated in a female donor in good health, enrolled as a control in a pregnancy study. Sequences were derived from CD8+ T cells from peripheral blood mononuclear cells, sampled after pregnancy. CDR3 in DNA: TGTGCCAGCAGCTTGACCGGGACAGGGGGTGAGGGCTACACCTTC. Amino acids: CASSLTGTGGEGYTF.